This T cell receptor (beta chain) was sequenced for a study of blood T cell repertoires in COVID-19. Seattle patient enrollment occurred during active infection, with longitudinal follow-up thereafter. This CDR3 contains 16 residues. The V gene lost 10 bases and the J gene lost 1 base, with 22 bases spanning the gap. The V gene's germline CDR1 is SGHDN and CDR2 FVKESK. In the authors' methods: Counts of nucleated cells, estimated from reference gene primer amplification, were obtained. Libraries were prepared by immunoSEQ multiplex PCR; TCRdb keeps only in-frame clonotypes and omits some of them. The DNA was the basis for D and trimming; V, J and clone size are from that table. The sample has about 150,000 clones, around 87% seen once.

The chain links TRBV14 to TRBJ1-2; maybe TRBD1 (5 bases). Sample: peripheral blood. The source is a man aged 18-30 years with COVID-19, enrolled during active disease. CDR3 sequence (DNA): TGTGCCATTCCTAAGGGAAGCCAGGGCCTTAACTATGGCTACACCTTC. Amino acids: CAIPKGSQGLNYGYTF.